The rows below give T cell receptor beta chains drawn from one sample of a study of blood T cells in healthy people across ages. TCRdb reprocessed the 5' RACE reads via MiXCR and lists one record per CDR3 protein. The top ten clones hold 10% to 13% of a sample with 800,000 to 950,000 distinct CDR3 sequences, 25% to 30% of them seen once. These data were also reused for a study on T cells of mothers and their children.

Material for sequencing was blood. These TCRs come from a woman between 35 and 50 years old in good health. Both conserved end residues are part of each CDR3. D genes are given only for firm matches. Clone sizes are given selectively: once, few, many, or a class where the clone is expanded.

TRBV12-3/TRBV12-4,TRBD2,NA,TRBJ2-1,TGTGCCAGCAATTTCGGGGGGGGATCCTACAATGAGCAGTTCTTC,CASNFGGGSYNEQFF
TRBV27,NA,NA,TRBJ1-5,TGTGCCAGCAGGTTTAATGGTCGTCAGCCCCAGCATTTT,CASRFNGRQPQHF
TRBV15,NA,few,TRBJ2-7,TGTGCCACCAGCAGACCAGACAGGAGCTCCTACGAGCAGTACTTC,CATSRPDRSSYEQYF
TRBV18,TRBD2,few,TRBJ2-1,TGTGCCAGCTCACCAGCTAGCGGGGTTTACAATGAGCAGTTCTTC,CASSPASGVYNEQFF
TRBV7-2,TRBD1,NA,TRBJ2-7,TGTGCCAGCAGCGTCGTCCCGGGACAGGGGGCGGAAGAGCAGTACTTC,CASSVVPGQGAEEQYF
TRBV12-3/TRBV12-4,TRBD2,once,TRBJ2-1,TGTGCCAGTAAGAGCGGGATTTACAATGAGCAGTTCTTC,CASKSGIYNEQFF
TRBV9,NA,many,TRBJ2-3,TGTGCCAGCAGCGTAGAGGGGGGGAGAAGCACAGATACGCAGTATTTT,CASSVEGGRSTDTQYF
TRBV7-8,NA,many,TRBJ2-5,TGTGCCAGCAGTCAAACCGGGAAGACCCAGTACTTC,CASSQTGKTQYF
TRBV5-1,NA,many,TRBJ1-5,TGCGCCAGCAGCCCTGGACAGCCCAATCAGCCCCAGCATTTT,CASSPGQPNQPQHF
TRBV5-8,TRBD1,few,TRBJ1-1,TGTGCCAGCAGGAAAATTGGACAGGCTAACACTGAAGCTTTCTTT,CASRKIGQANTEAFF
TRBV2,NA,NA,TRBJ1-2,TGTGCCAGCAACCGGGACCGCTCTAACTATGGCTACACCTTC,CASNRDRSNYGYTF
TRBV5-1,TRBD2,NA,TRBJ2-3,TGCGCCAGCAGCTTGCCGGGACTAGCGGGGGGGCTGGATACGCAGTATTTT,CASSLPGLAGGLDTQYF
TRBV7-9,TRBD2,many,TRBJ2-5,TGTGCCAGCAGCTTAGTGCTAGCGGGGGCGGAGACCCAGTACTTC,CASSLVLAGAETQYF
TRBV5-1,TRBD2,NA,TRBJ2-4,TGCGCCAGCAGCTTGGTAGGGAGGGGAGGTAGATTGACAGCCAAAAACATTCAGTACTTC,CASSLVGRGGRLTAKNIQYF
TRBV24-1,NA,many,TRBJ2-7,TGTGCCACCAGTGATTTATACGAGCAGTACTTC,CATSDLYEQYF
TRBV29-1,TRBD1,NA,TRBJ2-7,TGCAGCGTTGGGGACAGGGTTATTAGCGAGCAGTACTTC,CSVGDRVISEQYF
TRBV12-3/TRBV12-4,NA,NA,TRBJ1-2,TGTGCCAGCGGAGTTGGGGAGGGCTACACCTTC,CASGVGEGYTF
TRBV6-4,NA,few,TRBJ2-1,TGTGCCAGCAGTGACGGGGAATACAATGAGCAGTTCTTC,CASSDGEYNEQFF
TRBV20-1,NA,many,TRBJ2-5,TGCAGTGCTAGAGCGGGCAGGCAAGAGACCCAGTACTTC,CSARAGRQETQYF
TRBV5-6,NA,NA,TRBJ2-7,TGTGCCAGCAGCTTAGTCGGCCTTACAGGGACTTACGAGCAGTACTTC,CASSLVGLTGTYEQYF
TRBV20-1,NA,NA,TRBJ2-3,TGCAGTGCCCAGGGGTTATTTGACACAGATACGCAGTATTTT,CSAQGLFDTDTQYF
TRBV6-5,TRBD2,few,TRBJ2-3,TGTGCCAGCAGTTACTCGTTTAGCGGGGGACGCACAGATACGCAGTATTTT,CASSYSFSGGRTDTQYF
TRBV5-4,NA,once,TRBJ2-5,TGTGCCAGCAGCTTTAGTGTACTAGCTTGGGGGCAAGAGACCCAGTACTTC,CASSFSVLAWGQETQYF
TRBV5-8,TRBD2,NA,TRBJ2-5,TGTGCCAGCAGCCGCATTAGCGGGGGCGAAGAGACCCAGTACTTC,CASSRISGGEETQYF
TRBV5-1,NA,NA,TRBJ1-1,TGCGCCAGCAGCTTGGAGGTGAGGGACACTGAAGCTTTCTTT,CASSLEVRDTEAFF
TRBV5-1,NA,many,TRBJ1-6,TGCGCCAGCAGCTTGGTCGGAGGGACGCGCTCCTATAATTCACCCCTCCACTTT,CASSLVGGTRSYNSPLHF
TRBV6-1,TRBD2,few,TRBJ2-7,TGTGCCAGCAGCAAAACCGTCCTAGCGGGGGCCATAACTCCCTACGAGCAGTACTTC,CASSKTVLAGAITPYEQYF
TRBV28,TRBD2,NA,TRBJ2-1,TGTGCCAGCAGTTCCGGGGGACTAACCTACAATGAGCAGTTCTTC,CASSSGGLTYNEQFF
TRBV7-9,NA,many,TRBJ2-7,TGTGCCAGCAGCTTAGTACTCAGGGGCGCCTACGAGCAGTACTTC,CASSLVLRGAYEQYF